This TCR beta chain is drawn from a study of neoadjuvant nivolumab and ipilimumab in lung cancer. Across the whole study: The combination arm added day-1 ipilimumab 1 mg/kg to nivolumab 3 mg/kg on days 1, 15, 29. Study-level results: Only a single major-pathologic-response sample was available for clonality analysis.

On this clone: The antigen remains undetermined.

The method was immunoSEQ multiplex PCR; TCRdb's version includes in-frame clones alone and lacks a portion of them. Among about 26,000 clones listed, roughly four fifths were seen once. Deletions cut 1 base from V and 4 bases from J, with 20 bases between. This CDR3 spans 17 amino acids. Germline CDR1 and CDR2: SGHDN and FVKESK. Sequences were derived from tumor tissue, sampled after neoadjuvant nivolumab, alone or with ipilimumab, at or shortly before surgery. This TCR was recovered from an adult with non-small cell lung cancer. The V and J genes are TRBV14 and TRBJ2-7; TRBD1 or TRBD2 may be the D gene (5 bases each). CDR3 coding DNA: TGTGCCAGCAGCCAAGGGGGGAACCCGGCGATTGAGTACGAGCAGTACTTC. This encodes CASSQGGNPAIEYEQYF.